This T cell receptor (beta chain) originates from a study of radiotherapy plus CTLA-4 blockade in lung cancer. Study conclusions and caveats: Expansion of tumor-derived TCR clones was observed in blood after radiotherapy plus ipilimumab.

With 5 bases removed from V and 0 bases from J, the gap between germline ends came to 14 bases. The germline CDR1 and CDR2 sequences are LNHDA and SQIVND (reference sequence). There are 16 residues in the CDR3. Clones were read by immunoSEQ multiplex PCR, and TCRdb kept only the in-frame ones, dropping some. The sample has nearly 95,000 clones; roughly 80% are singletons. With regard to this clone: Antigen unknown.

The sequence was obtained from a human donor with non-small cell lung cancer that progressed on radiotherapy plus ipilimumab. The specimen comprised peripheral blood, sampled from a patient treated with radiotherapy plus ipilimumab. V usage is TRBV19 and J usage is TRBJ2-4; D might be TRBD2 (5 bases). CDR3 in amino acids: CASSDFSGLAKNIQYF. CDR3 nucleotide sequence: TGTGCCAGTAGTGACTTTTCTGGACTAGCCAAAAACATTCAGTACTTC. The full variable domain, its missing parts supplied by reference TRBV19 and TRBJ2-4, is DGGITQSPKYLFRKEGQNVTLSCEQNLNHDAMYWYRQDPGQGLRLIYYSQIVNDFQKGDIAEGYSVSREKKESFPLTVTSAQKNPTAFYLCASSDFSGLAKNIQYFGAGTRLSVL.